One and the same sample provided the 16 T cell receptor beta chains below, sequenced in a study of spatial heterogeneity in lung cancer (dated by TCRdb to between 2019 and 2020). This specimen's time point label, per the study, means: sample taken at primary tumor resection. The method behind the library was 5' RACE. Sequencing was performed on a NextSeq 500. TCRdb handled the public reads itself, with Q25 trimming in fastp and clone calling in MiXCR, and kept productive beta chains. All rows with the same CDR3 protein become a single entry with the most common DNA and genes. The sample yields some 83,000 distinct CDR3 sequences; 8% were counted once. The ten largest clonotypes hold about 6.8% of the sample. The specimen was PBMCs, collected at surgery. The receptors here all came from a male donor with early-stage non-small cell lung cancer.

Many counts were recorded for this clonotype. The chain joins TRBV29-1 to TRBJ2-3; 9 nucleotides line up with TRBD2. Germline CDR1 reads SQVTM; CDR2 reads ANQGSEA. This CDR3 has 14 residues. V dropped 4 bases and J dropped 4; count of bases not matched to a gene: 6. In nucleotides, the CDR3 is TGCAGCGTTGGGGCTAGCGGGGTCTCAGATACGCAGTATTTT. The encoded protein is CSVGASGVSDTQYF.

This clonotype was counted at least ten times. The V gene is TRBV4-2, the J gene TRBJ2-7, with 8 bases fitting TRBD1. This CDR3 spans 13 amino acids. Germline assignment: CDR1 LGHNA and CDR2 YNFKEQ. V lost 6 bases to trimming and J lost 5 bases; unmatched junction nucleotides: 6. The CDR3 loop is CASRRTGSDEQYF. The CDR3 nucleotides read TGTGCCAGCAGGAGGACAGGGTCGGACGAGCAGTACTTC.

This clonotype has ten or more counts. The chain couples TRBV6-1 to TRBJ1-5; no clear D gene. There are 13 residues in the CDR3. V shed 4 bases and J shed 10 bases, with 14 bases lying between them. The V gene's germline CDR1 is MNHNS and CDR2 SASEGT. CDR3: CASSAVTGGPQHF. The CDR3 coding sequence is TGTGCCAGCAGTGCCGTGACCGGCGGTCCCCAGCATTTT.

This clonotype was counted many times. This chain links TRBV29-1 with TRBJ2-1; TRBD2 matches 12 bases. This CDR3 has 15 amino acids. V was pared by 6 bases and J by 7 bases, with 10 bases of the junction left unmatched. Germline CDR1 is SQVTM and CDR2 is ANQGSEA. CDR3 protein: CSVPRTSGTGNEQFF. CDR3 in DNA: TGCAGCGTCCCTCGGACTAGCGGGACCGGGAATGAGCAGTTCTTC.

In the case of this clonotype: A clone one base away is much larger, so this may be a read error. The chain uses TRBV5-4 and TRBJ2-5, with 7 bases that match TRBD1. With 3 bases clipped from V and 2 bases from J, the junction kept 1 base outside the gene matches. This CDR3 spans 13 amino acids. Germline-derived CDR1 and CDR2 are SGHNT and YYREEE (reference sequence). The CDR3 spells CASSSGQQETQYF. The CDR3 nucleotides read TGTGCCAGCAGCTCGGGACAGCAAGAGACCCAGTACTTC.

This clonotype has just a few counts. The chain recombines TRBV9 with TRBJ1-6, with unresolved D. V was trimmed by 3 bases and J by 7 bases, leaving 5 bases between them. The CDR3 is 12 amino acids. Germline CDR1 is SGDLS and CDR2 is YYNGEE. Written as DNA, the CDR3 is TGTGCCAGCAGCGAAGGGAATTCACCCCTCCACTTT. Residues: CASSEGNSPLHF.

Here the CDR3 reads CAIREQGDYEQYF. The CDR3 DNA reads as TGTGCCATCAGGGAACAGGGGGACTACGAGCAGTACTTC. V is TRBV10-3 and J is TRBJ2-7, with TRBD1 matching over 8 bases. The CDR3 is 13 residues long. V dropped 6 bases and J dropped 3; count of bases not matched to a gene: 4. CDR1 and CDR2 (germline): ENHRY, SYGVKD.

This clonotype appeared once. The rearrangement uses TRBV5-8 and TRBJ2-7; no firm D call. V lost 5 bases and J 4 bases, leaving 13 bases between the germline ends. Germline V gene data show CDR1 as SGHTS and CDR2 as YDEGEE. The CDR3 length is 13 residues. The CDR3 sequence: CASRDGWAYEQYF. The CDR3 nucleotides are TGTGCCAGCAGGGACGGATGGGCTTACGAGCAGTACTTC. Filled out from reference TRBV5-8 and TRBJ2-7, the complete variable domain reads EAGVTQSPTHLIKTRGQQATLRCSPISGHTSVYWYQQALGLGLQFLLWYDEGEERNRGNFPPRFSGRQFPNYSSELNVNALELEDSALYLCASRDGWAYEQYFGPGTRLTVT.

This clonotype has only a few counts. The rearrangement joins TRBV5-1 to TRBJ2-2; tentatively, D is TRBD1 or TRBD2 (5 bases each). Germline V gene lookup returns CDR1 SGHRS and CDR2 YFSETQ. The CDR3 length is 15 residues. Trimming took 3 bases from V and 0 from J, leaving 9 bases between them. This CDR3 is CASSWGTPNTGELFF. The CDR3 DNA reads TGCGCCAGCAGCTGGGGGACCCCGAACACCGGGGAGCTGTTTTTT.

The count of this clonotype is one. The V call is TRBV6-1, the J call TRBJ2-1; a weak D match, TRBD2 (6 bases). CDR1 and CDR2 (germline): MNHNS, SASEGT. This CDR3 has 14 amino acids. Trimming removed 6 bases at V and 0 bases at J, with 9 bases between. The CDR3 region is CASSPEGSYNEQFF. As DNA, the CDR3 is TGTGCCAGCAGCCCGGAGGGCTCCTACAATGAGCAGTTCTTC.

The J gene is TRBJ2-1, the V gene TRBV2; 9 positions agree with TRBD2. V gave up 5 bases and J gave up 8 bases; unmatched junction bases: 19. The germline V gene encodes CDR1 SNHLY and CDR2 FYNNEI. This CDR3 spans 18 amino acids. CDR3 nucleotides: TGTGCCAGCAGTTCTCTGAATAGCGGGAGTTTCCGAGGCGATGAGCAGTTCTTC. Translating gives CASSSLNSGSFRGDEQFF.

The table lists this clonotype with a few counts. V usage is TRBV9 and J usage is TRBJ2-6, with 10 bases matching TRBD1. The CDR3 consists of 19 residues. Germline loops: CDR1 SGDLS, CDR2 YYNGEE. Trimming took 3 bases from V and 0 from J; bases not matched to a gene: 9. This CDR3 reads CASSAPGQGFFSGANVLTF. The CDR3 DNA is TGTGCCAGCAGCGCTCCGGGACAGGGGTTTTTCTCTGGGGCCAACGTCCTGACTTTC.

This rearrangement joins TRBV7-8 to TRBJ2-2; D uncertain. V lost 2 bases to trimming and J lost 5 bases, with 18 bases between them. The CDR3 has 17 residues. Germline V gene lookup returns CDR1 SGHVS and CDR2 FQNEAQ. The CDR3 region has the DNA TGTGCCAGCAGCTTATCAGAATCCTACCAGACGACCGGGGAGCTGTTTTTT. Its translation is CASSLSESYQTTGELFF.

This clonotype appeared many times. The rearrangement uses TRBV2 and TRBJ2-3; 7 positions agree with TRBD1. The CDR3 contains 15 residues. Trimming at V came to 4 bases and at J to 1 base, leaving 5 bases not matched to a gene. In germline, CDR1 is SNHLY, CDR2 FYNNEI. In DNA, the CDR3 is TGTGCCAGCAGTGGCGGACAGGACCGCACAGATACGCAGTATTTT. Translated: CASSGGQDRTDTQYF.

The sample holds many counts of this clonotype. The chain recombines TRBV9 with TRBJ2-2; 7 nucleotides match TRBD1. Trimming cost V 4 bases and J 7 bases; bases outside gene matches: 7. The CDR3 runs 14 residues. The germline V gene encodes CDR1 SGDLS and CDR2 YYNGEE. CDR3 region: CASSPGTASGELFF. CDR3 coding DNA: TGTGCCAGCAGCCCTGGGACAGCAAGCGGGGAGCTGTTTTTT. The entire variable domain, with the rest obtained from reference TRBV9 and TRBJ2-2, is as follows: DSGVTQTPKHLITATGQRVTLRCSPRSGDLSVYWYQQSLDQGLQFLIQYYNGEERAKGNILERFSAQQFPDLHSELNLSSLELGDSALYFCASSPGTASGELFFGEGSRLTVL.

This chain joins TRBV28 and TRBJ1-2; maybe TRBD1 (5 bases). This CDR3 is 12 amino acids long. Deletions cut 2 bases from V and 8 bases from J, with 9 bases between. Germline lookup yields CDR1 MDHEN and CDR2 SYDVKM. The DNA of the CDR3 is TGTGCCAGCAGTTTAACGGGGCAGGGCTACACCTTC. Encoded protein: CASSLTGQGYTF.